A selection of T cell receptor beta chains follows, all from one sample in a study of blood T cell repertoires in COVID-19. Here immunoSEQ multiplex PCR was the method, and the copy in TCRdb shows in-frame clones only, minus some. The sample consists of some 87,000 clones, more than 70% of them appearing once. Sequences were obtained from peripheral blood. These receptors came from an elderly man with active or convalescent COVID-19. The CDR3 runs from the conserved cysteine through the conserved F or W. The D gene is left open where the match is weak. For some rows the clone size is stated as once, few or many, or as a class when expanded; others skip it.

CDR3aa: CASSLAGTPYNEQFF; CDR3nt: TGTGCCAGCAGCCTCGCCGGGACACCTTACAATGAGCAGTTCTTC; v_gene: TRBV7-9; j_gene: TRBJ2-1; abundance: -; d_gene: -
CDR3aa: CASSLGLAGGPADTQYF; CDR3nt: TGTGCCAGCAGTTTAGGACTAGCGGGAGGGCCGGCAGATACGCAGTATTTT; v_gene: TRBV28; j_gene: TRBJ2-3; abundance: -; d_gene: TRBD2
CDR3aa: CASSSGTVYGYTF; CDR3nt: TGTGCCAGCAGCTCCGGGACAGTCTATGGCTACACCTTC; v_gene: TRBV7-8; j_gene: TRBJ1-2; abundance: -; d_gene: TRBD1
CDR3aa: CASSPGTGLTEAFF; CDR3nt: TGTGCCAGCAGCCCCGGGACAGGGTTAACTGAAGCTTTCTTT; v_gene: TRBV3-1/TRBV3-2; j_gene: TRBJ1-1; abundance: -; d_gene: TRBD1
CDR3aa: CASSRGQGNTEAFF; CDR3nt: TGTGCCAGCTCCCGAGGACAGGGGAACACTGAAGCTTTCTTT; v_gene: TRBV13; j_gene: TRBJ1-1; abundance: -; d_gene: TRBD1
CDR3aa: CASRAGGQGDSPLHF; CDR3nt: TGTGCCAGTAGGGCCGGGGGACAGGGGGATTCACCCCTCCACTTT; v_gene: TRBV19; j_gene: TRBJ1-6; abundance: -; d_gene: TRBD1
CDR3aa: CASSLVSSGRTDTQYF; CDR3nt: TGTGCCAGCAGCTTAGTTAGTAGCGGGAGGACAGATACGCAGTATTTT; v_gene: TRBV7-6; j_gene: TRBJ2-3; abundance: -; d_gene: TRBD2
CDR3aa: CASSNPGTTNTGELFF; CDR3nt: TGTGCCAGTAGTAACCCCGGGACAACGAACACCGGGGAGCTGTTTTTT; v_gene: TRBV19; j_gene: TRBJ2-2; abundance: once; d_gene: -
CDR3aa: CASSPTYPRGSTEAFF; CDR3nt: TGTGCCAGCAGTCCAACGTACCCTAGGGGATCCACTGAAGCTTTCTTT; v_gene: TRBV3-1/TRBV3-2; j_gene: TRBJ1-1; abundance: -; d_gene: -
CDR3aa: CASSLPGGLEQPQHF; CDR3nt: TGTGCCAGCAGTTTACCAGGGGGCCTGGAGCAGCCCCAGCATTTT; v_gene: TRBV28; j_gene: TRBJ1-5; abundance: few; d_gene: TRBD1
CDR3aa: CASSITRGEREKLFF; CDR3nt: TGTGCCAGCAGCATCACAAGGGGCGAAAGGGAAAAACTGTTTTTT; v_gene: TRBV5-4; j_gene: TRBJ1-4; abundance: -; d_gene: -
CDR3aa: CASSADREYHGYTF; CDR3nt: TGTGCCAGCAGCGCCGACAGGGAATATCATGGCTACACCTTC; v_gene: TRBV6-6; j_gene: TRBJ1-2; abundance: once; d_gene: TRBD1
CDR3aa: CASSIGHGVTGELFF; CDR3nt: TGTGCCAGTAGTATAGGACACGGGGTTACAGGGGAGCTGTTTTTT; v_gene: TRBV19; j_gene: TRBJ2-2; abundance: -; d_gene: -
CDR3aa: CASSAATGHYGYTF; CDR3nt: TGCGCCAGCAGCGCGGCGACAGGGCACTATGGCTACACCTTC; v_gene: TRBV5-1; j_gene: TRBJ1-2; abundance: -; d_gene: TRBD1
CDR3aa: CASSQGVTGGSVYEQYF; CDR3nt: TGCGCCAGCAGCCAAGGGGTAACAGGGGGCTCGGTATACGAGCAGTACTTC; v_gene: TRBV4-3; j_gene: TRBJ2-7; abundance: -; d_gene: TRBD1
CDR3aa: CASSGGLAGALFGYEQYF; CDR3nt: TGTGCCAGCAGCGGGGGTCTAGCGGGAGCTCTATTTGGGTACGAGCAGTACTTC; v_gene: TRBV5-5; j_gene: TRBJ2-7; abundance: -; d_gene: TRBD2
CDR3aa: CASSFSGYTEAFF; CDR3nt: TGTGCCAGCAGCTTTTCAGGGTACACTGAAGCTTTCTTT; v_gene: TRBV5-6; j_gene: TRBJ1-1; abundance: -; d_gene: -